This T cell receptor (beta chain) originates from a study of regulatory T cells in long-lasting Graves disease (dated by TCRdb to the early 2020s). In the study overall: Newly diagnosed Graves' disease patients had taken antithyroid drugs for less than 3 months. A total of around 35 samples underwent TCR sequencing, from roughly 13 patients with persistent Graves' disease and around 20 patients with newly diagnosed Graves' disease. The study took place in China and was registered as a clinical trial. Persistent Graves' disease patients were compared with newly diagnosed Graves' disease patients by peripheral blood TCR sequencing and RNA sequencing.

The method was multiplex PCR. The reads were generated on an Illumina HiSeq 4000. TCR beta libraries were built with iRepertoire HTBI primers and Arm-PCR amplification of CDR3 regions. PCR products were gel purified before sequencing. Per the authors' processing: Gene usage analysis of CDR3 amino acid clonotypes relied on the 55 to 80 TRBV and fewer than 15 TRBJ segments identified across samples. COPE and FqMerger were used to merge filtered high-quality paired reads into contigs. BLAST was used to align contigs to the IMGT TRBV, TRBD and TRBJ reference genes, and CDR3 was defined following IMGT. Highly expanded clones were defined as clonotypes with a frequency above 0.1%. Shannon entropy served as the measure of repertoire diversity, while the Gini coefficient captured V-J evenness. Public clonotypes were defined as clonotypes shared by more than one individual. TCRdb cleaned the public reads at Q25 with fastp, built clones with MiXCR and kept in-frame beta chains. Each CDR3 protein appears once, grouped with its most common genes and DNA. TCRdb, not the authors, supplied the V and J calls. This sample comprises a few hundred thousand distinct CDR3 sequences, 13% to 15% of them detected only once. Around a sixth of the sample rests with the top ten.

This clonotype appeared a few times. Its antigen specificity is not known. No much larger clonotype is one base removed from it; base qualities were not supplied. Trimmed from V: 6 bases; trimmed from J: 4 bases; junction bases lacking a gene match: 14. Its CDR3 holds 16 amino acids, cysteine through phenylalanine. Of all the DNA, just the CDR3 is kept, 48 bases in frame from base 1. CDR1 is given as KGHSH and CDR2 as LQKENI, both from the germline V gene. The sample's time point label, decoded: newly diagnosed GD, antithyroid drugs for less than 3 months. For both TCR sequencing and RNA sequencing, RNA was extracted from PBMCs in TRIzol. Graves' disease was diagnosed according to American Thyroid Association guidelines. The patients came from an endocrinology department in Xi'an, China. Each patient gave about 8.1 milliliters of peripheral blood, collected in an EDTA anticoagulant tube. Ficoll Paque Plus density gradient separation was used to isolate PBMCs, and no further T cell sorting was performed. An Agilent 2100 Bioanalyzer and agarose gel were used to assess RNA quality, and a NanoDrop 2000 was used to measure RNA concentration.

Beyond this particular receptor, the publication reports: Only the TCR beta chain was sequenced and analyzed. Compared with newly diagnosed patients, persistent Graves' disease patients had lower TCR Shannon entropy and fewer highly expanded clones, which suggests clonal expansion. Peripheral blood alone was examined, since thyroid tissue, which constituted the primary lesion, could not be accessed. Persistent patients shared more public clonotypes among themselves (2,741) than newly diagnosed patients did (approximately 970). The authors noted that the small sample size was a limitation that may lower accuracy. TRBV28, TRBJ1-2 and TRBJ2-5 were preferentially used in persistent disease, while TRBV20-1 and TRBJ2-1 were favored in newly diagnosed disease.

These data also featured in a second study, about T cells in Graves' hyperthyroidism and ophthalmopathy. As the second study states: Stable Graves' hyperthyroidism was defined as no progression to ophthalmopathy during 18 months of follow-up. Hyperthyroidism patients were newly diagnosed, with disease duration under 2 months, and aged 18 to 65 years. Patients with uncontrolled infections, other autoimmune diseases, pregnancy or lactation were excluded. Clinical symptoms, serum thyroxine and TRAb, thyroid ultrasound, and orbital computed tomography formed the basis for the diagnoses. The TCR CDR3 was subjected to a first round of RT-PCR using the HTBI primer set and the Qiagen OneStep RT-PCR kit. Most expanded thyroid clonotypes (frequency above 0.001) were also detected in blood, suggesting blood repertoires may reflect thyroid immune responses. In cross-validation, a model built on a 13 V-J signature told ophthalmopathy apart from stable hyperthyroidism with 85% to 90% sensitivity and approximately 81% specificity, and in testing the same model reached 80%/75%. In validation, the model predicted progression to ophthalmopathy a median of roughly 6.1 months before onset, with around 70% sensitivity and 72.22% specificity. To identify distinguishing TCR V-J signatures, a discovery cohort of about 95 patients was used, comprising some 45 with Graves' ophthalmopathy and 55 to 65 with stable Graves' hyperthyroidism. Whether ophthalmopathy could be predicted prospectively was tested in an independent validation cohort made up of under 20 hyperthyroidism patients plus 17 patients who later progressed to ophthalmopathy. For training and testing, the approximately 92 patients in the discovery cohort were randomly divided in a 7:3 ratio. Thyroid tissue and blood T-cell repertoires from over 5 Graves' hyperthyroidism patients were also compared in the study. After sampling, hyperthyroidism patients received methimazole starting at 30 mg daily, and ophthalmopathy patients received high-dose intravenous methylprednisolone. A second multiplex PCR round built the libraries, followed by size selection and purification. Paired-end sequencing of the libraries was performed with 100 bp reads on an Illumina HiSeq2000. SOAPnuke was used to process the raw data, removing reads that contained adapters or uncalled bases, had a mean Phred below 15, or lacked an exact match to the constant primer or identifier. COPE v1.2.5 was used to merge the high-quality paired reads, and each unique nucleotide sequence was defined as a clonotype. MiTCR v1.1 was used to align clonotypes to the IMGT TRBV, TRBD and TRBJ reference segments. The analysis was restricted to V-J combinations with a frequency above 0.0001, which together covered about 99% of the repertoires. A TCS score was defined as the ratio between F50 (clonal expansion) and ExV (chaos), using BLOSUM62-based TCRdist between CDR3 peptides within each V-J. Welch's t-statistics and random forest reduced roughly 540 V-J features to under 15, which were used in a naive Bayes classifier (R e1071). Sample size was not statistically predetermined, and blinding of investigators to group allocation was not performed. The paper describes TCR Vbeta CDR3 sequencing of fewer than 150 peripheral blood samples, made up of 43 ophthalmopathy patients, around 78 hyperthyroidism patients and around 17 progressor patients.

This material consisted of peripheral blood mononuclear cells (PBMCs), taken at new diagnosis, from a patient treated with antithyroid drugs. The sequence came from a woman between 45 and 60 years old with Graves disease. Donor details come from another sample of the same person, matched by shared clones. In this chain, TRBV18 is recombined with TRBJ1-2; a stretch of 7 junction bases matches TRBD1. The bases read TGTGCCAGCTCCCTAACAGGGGAACTCCCTTCCTATGGCTACACCTTC. Translated, this is CASSLTGELPSYGYTF.